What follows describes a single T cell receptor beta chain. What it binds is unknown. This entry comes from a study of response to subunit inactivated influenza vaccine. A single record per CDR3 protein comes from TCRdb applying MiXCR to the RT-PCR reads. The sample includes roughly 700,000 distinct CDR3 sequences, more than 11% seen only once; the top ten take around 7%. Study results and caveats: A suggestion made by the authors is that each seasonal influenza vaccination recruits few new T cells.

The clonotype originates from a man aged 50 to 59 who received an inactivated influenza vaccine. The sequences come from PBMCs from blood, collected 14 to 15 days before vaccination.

CDR3 bases: TGCGCCACCAAGCCGGGGACTAGCACCTACGAGCAGTACTTC. Residues: CATKPGTSTYEQYF. The chain combines TRBV5-1 with TRBJ2-7; 9 nucleotides align to TRBD2. V was clipped by 9 bases and J by 2 bases; unmatched bases: 9. CDR1 and CDR2 (germline): SGHRS, YFSETQ. The CDR3 is made up of 14 amino acids.